This T cell receptor (beta chain) originates from a study of radiotherapy plus CTLA-4 blockade in lung cancer. Looked up from germline, CDR1 is MDHEN and CDR2 is SYDVKM. The CDR3 has 14 amino acids. The germline V and J ends were trimmed by 6 bases and 9 bases, with 15 bases remaining between them. The protocol was immunoSEQ multiplex PCR, while the TCRdb copy is restricted to in-frame clones and leaves out a portion. This table has more than 75,000 clones, 65% to 80% appearing once. The origin of this receptor is a human donor with non-small cell lung cancer who had a partial response to radiotherapy plus ipilimumab. Some clones in this sample may be carry-over from other donors' samples. Sample: peripheral blood, taken from a patient treated with radiotherapy plus ipilimumab. The rearrangement links TRBV28 to TRBJ1-6; TRBD1 is a possible D gene (5 bases). The CDR3 bases are TGTGCCAGCAGGCCGTCACAGGCAGCTTCACCCCTCCACTTT. This encodes CASRPSQAASPLHF. The full variable domain, its missing parts supplied by reference TRBV28 and TRBJ1-6, is DVKVTQSSRYLVKRTGEKVFLECVQDMDHENMFWYRQDPGLGLRLIYFSYDVKMKEKGDIPEGYSVSREKKERFSLILESASTNQTSMYLCASRPSQAASPLHFGNGTRLTVT.